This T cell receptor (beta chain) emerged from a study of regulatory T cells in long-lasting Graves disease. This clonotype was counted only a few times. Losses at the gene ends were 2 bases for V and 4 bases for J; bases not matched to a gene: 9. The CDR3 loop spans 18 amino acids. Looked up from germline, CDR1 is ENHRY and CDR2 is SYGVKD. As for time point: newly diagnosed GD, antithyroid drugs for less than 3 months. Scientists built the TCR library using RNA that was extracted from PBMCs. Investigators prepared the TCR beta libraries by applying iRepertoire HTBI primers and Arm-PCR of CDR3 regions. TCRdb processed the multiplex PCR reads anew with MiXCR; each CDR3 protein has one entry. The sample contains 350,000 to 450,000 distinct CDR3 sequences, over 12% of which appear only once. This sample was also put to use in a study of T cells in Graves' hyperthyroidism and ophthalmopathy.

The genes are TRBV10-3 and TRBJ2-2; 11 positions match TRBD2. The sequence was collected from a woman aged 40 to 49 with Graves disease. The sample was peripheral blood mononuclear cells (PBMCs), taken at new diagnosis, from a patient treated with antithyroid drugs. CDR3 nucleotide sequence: TGTGCCATCAGTGAGAGAGGGCTAGCGGGAGGAGGCACCGGGGAGCTGTTTTTT. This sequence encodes CAISERGLAGGGTGELFF.